The 16 T cell receptor beta chains presented below share a single source sample, sequenced in a study of regulatory T cells in long-lasting Graves disease. With iRepertoire HTBI primers and Arm-PCR of CDR3 regions, TCR beta libraries were built. Via MiXCR, TCRdb re-called the multiplex PCR reads, giving one row per CDR3 protein. This sample has 500,000 to 800,000 distinct CDR3 sequences; 25% to 35% occur once, and the top ten carry roughly 41%. This sample's time point: persistent/refractory GD, antithyroid drugs over 5 years with positive TRAb. The authors made the TCR library using RNA they extracted from PBMCs. The sample in question was peripheral blood mononuclear cells (PBMCs), obtained when the disease was refractory, from a patient treated with antithyroid drugs. The receptors derive from a female donor with Graves disease.

The V and J genes are TRBV20-1 and TRBJ1-5; 9 nucleotides line up with TRBD1. The CDR3 has 16 residues. V trimming: 1 base; J trimming: 2 bases; junction bases outside the gene matches: 6. CDR1 is DFQATT and CDR2 is SNEGSKA in the germline V gene (reference sequence). The DNA for the CDR3 is TGCAGTGCTAGAGCCCGGACAGGGGCCGGCAATCAGCCCCAGCATTTT. Amino acids: CSARARTGAGNQPQHF.

The gene calls are TRBV7-6 and TRBJ1-1, with 7 bases that match TRBD1. Germline V CDR1 and CDR2: SGHVS, FNYEAQ. CDR3 length: 15 residues. V lost 4 bases, J lost 2 bases, and 7 bases stayed unmatched. This chain's CDR3 is CASSSNRGINTEAFF. In DNA, the CDR3 is TGTGCCAGCAGCTCGAACAGGGGAATAAACACTGAAGCTTTCTTT.

The sample holds many counts of this clonotype. This sequence joins TRBV12-3 or TRBV12-4 and TRBJ1-2, with D perhaps matching TRBD1 (5 bases). This CDR3 comprises 15 residues. Trimming left V 2 bases short and J 4 bases short, with 14 bases between. CDR3 amino acids: CASSLRQGGSYGYTF. Here the CDR3 DNA reads TGTGCCAGCAGTTTAAGGCAGGGAGGCAGCTATGGCTACACCTTC.

This clonotype showed up just a few times. This rearrangement joins TRBV7-2 to TRBJ2-1; 10 bases line up with TRBD2. CDR1 SGHTA and CDR2 FQGNSA come from the germline V gene. This CDR3 has 16 residues. With 3 bases clipped from V and 0 bases from J, the junction kept 2 bases outside the gene matches. The CDR3 nucleotides read TGTGCCAGCAGCTTCAAGCGGGGGGGCTCCTACAATGAGCAGTTCTTC. Residues: CASSFKRGGSYNEQFF.

The chain carries TRBV9 and TRBJ1-2, with TRBD1 matching over 10 bases. V gave up 4 bases and J gave up 0 bases; unmatched junction bases: 9. This CDR3 comprises 17 residues. CDR1 is SGDLS and CDR2 is YYNGEE in the germline V gene. The CDR3 nucleotides read TGTGCCAGCAGCCCCGTAGATGGGACAGGGGCTAACTATGGCTACACCTTC. Protein: CASSPVDGTGANYGYTF.

This rearrangement joins TRBV6-1 to TRBJ2-2; D ambiguous. V gave up 9 bases and J gave up 3 bases, with 14 bases separating them. Germline V gene sequence: CDR1 MNHNS, CDR2 SASEGT. The CDR3 sequence is 14 residues long. This chain's CDR3 is CASHLDLDTGELFF. The CDR3 DNA is TGTGCCAGTCATCTGGATTTGGACACCGGGGAGCTGTTTTTT.

This clonotype was counted only a few times. This chain connects TRBV20-1 to TRBJ2-7; D perhaps matches TRBD1 (5 bases). V was trimmed by 6 bases and J by 2 bases, leaving 17 bases between them. This CDR3 spans 14 amino acids. Per germline, CDR1 DFQATT and CDR2 SNEGSKA (reference sequence). The CDR3 loop reads CSAAPRQNTYEQYF. DNA of the CDR3: TGCAGTGCCGCCCCAAGACAGAACACCTACGAGCAGTACTTC.

This clonotype was counted ten times or more. This chain connects TRBV28 to TRBJ1-5; 8 nucleotides align to TRBD1. Germline V gene data show CDR1 as MDHEN and CDR2 as SYDVKM. This CDR3 is 19 amino acids long. Trimming at V came to 3 bases and at J to 0 bases, leaving 13 bases not matched to a gene. The CDR3 spells CASSLGTTRGPTSNQPQHF. The CDR3 DNA reads TGTGCCAGCAGTTTGGGGACAACCAGGGGGCCCACTAGCAATCAGCCCCAGCATTTT.

The sample holds many counts of this clonotype. The chain uses TRBV20-1 and TRBJ2-5; maybe TRBD2 (6 bases). The germline V gene encodes CDR1 DFQATT and CDR2 SNEGSKA (reference sequence). The CDR3 consists of 14 residues. Deletions cut 6 bases from V and 4 bases from J, with 18 bases between. The CDR3 DNA reads as TGCAGTGCAACCCCCATAGCGGAGGGAGAGACCCAGTACTTC. Its protein product is CSATPIAEGETQYF.

This clonotype occurred a few times. The chain carries TRBV28 and TRBJ2-1; D assignment may be TRBD1 or TRBD2 (6 bases each). Germline CDR1 reads MDHEN; CDR2 reads SYDVKM. CDR3 length: 15 residues. The V end was cut by 6 bases, the J end by 4 bases, with 16 bases between. The CDR3 loop reads CASSKTGRLYNEQFF. In DNA form, the CDR3 reads TGTGCCAGCAGCAAAACAGGGAGGTTGTACAATGAGCAGTTCTTC.

This chain joins TRBV2 and TRBJ1-5; 7 nucleotides line up with TRBD1. This CDR3 spans 16 amino acids. CDR1 and CDR2 (germline): SNHLY, FYNNEI. V shed 6 bases and J 2 bases; nucleotides not matched to a gene: 10. The CDR3 DNA reads as TGTGCCAGCAGCCCCAGGGGGGGGTTTCGCAATCAGCCCCAGCATTTT. Amino acids: CASSPRGGFRNQPQHF.

V and J are TRBV6-5 and TRBJ1-2; D is ambiguous. Germline loops: CDR1 MNHEY, CDR2 SVGAGI. The V gene lost 2 bases and the J gene lost 0 bases, with 7 bases spanning the gap. CDR3 length: 14 amino acids. The CDR3 sequence is CASSYDGTNYGYTF. The CDR3 nucleotides are TGTGCCAGCAGTTACGACGGAACTAACTATGGCTACACCTTC.

The J gene is TRBJ1-1, the V gene TRBV30; D is ambiguous. V gave up 1 base and J gave up 7 bases, with 16 bases separating them. Germline CDR1 and CDR2: GTSNPN and SVGIG (reference sequence). The CDR3 spans 14 residues. The CDR3 is CAWSEAERMGEAFF. CDR3 sequence (DNA): TGTGCCTGGAGTGAGGCAGAAAGAATGGGTGAAGCTTTCTTT.

V is TRBV5-6 and J is TRBJ1-1, with D maybe TRBD1 (5 bases). The CDR3 contains 13 residues. Germline values: CDR1 SGHDT, CDR2 YYEEEE. With 6 bases removed from V and 5 bases from J, the gap between germline ends came to 14 bases. CDR3 amino acids: CASNWARVTEAFF. The CDR3 region has the DNA TGTGCCAGCAACTGGGCCAGGGTAACTGAAGCTTTCTTT.

V is TRBV12-3 or TRBV12-4 and J is TRBJ1-2; D is perhaps TRBD1 (6 bases). The CDR3 spans 15 residues. V shed 3 bases and J shed 2 bases, with 13 bases lying between them. The CDR3 sequence is CASSFRDTRNYGYTF. CDR3 nucleotides: TGTGCCAGCAGTTTCCGGGACACCAGGAACTATGGCTACACCTTC.

This clonotype was detected a few times. The chain has TRBV5-1 and TRBJ2-3; D is possibly TRBD2 (6 bases). CDR1 is SGHRS and CDR2 is YFSETQ in the germline V gene. The ends were cut back, 5 bases at V and 0 bases at J, with 13 bases in the middle. This CDR3 is 15 amino acids long. Here the CDR3 DNA reads TGCGCCAGCAGTTCCTTTAGCGGAAGCACAGATACGCAGTATTTT. The encoded protein is CASSSFSGSTDTQYF.